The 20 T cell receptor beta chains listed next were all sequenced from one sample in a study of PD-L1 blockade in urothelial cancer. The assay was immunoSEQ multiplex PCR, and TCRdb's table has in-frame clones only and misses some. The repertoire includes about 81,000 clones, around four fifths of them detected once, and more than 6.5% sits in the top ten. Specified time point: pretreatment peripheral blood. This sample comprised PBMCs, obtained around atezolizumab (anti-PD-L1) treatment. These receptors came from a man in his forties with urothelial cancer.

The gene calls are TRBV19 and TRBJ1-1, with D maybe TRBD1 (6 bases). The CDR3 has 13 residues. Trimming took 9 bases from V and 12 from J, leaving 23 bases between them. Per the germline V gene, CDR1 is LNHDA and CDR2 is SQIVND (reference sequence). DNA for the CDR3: TGTGCCAGCTCAGGACAGATTTATCGACCCCCTTTCTTT. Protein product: CASSGQIYRPPFF.

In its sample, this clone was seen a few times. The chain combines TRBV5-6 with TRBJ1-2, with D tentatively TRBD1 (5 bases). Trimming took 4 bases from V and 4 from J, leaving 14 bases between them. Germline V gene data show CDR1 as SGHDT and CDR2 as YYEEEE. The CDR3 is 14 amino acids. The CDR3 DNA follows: TGTGCCAGCAGCACCTCCGACAGAGTCTATGGCTACACCTTC. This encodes CASSTSDRVYGYTF.

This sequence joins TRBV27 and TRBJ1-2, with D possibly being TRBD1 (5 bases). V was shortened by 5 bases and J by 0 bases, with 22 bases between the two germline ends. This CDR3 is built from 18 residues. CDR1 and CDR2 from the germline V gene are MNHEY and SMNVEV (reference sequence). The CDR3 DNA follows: TGTGCCAGCAGTCCCGACTCGCGGGGGGGGTTAGCTAACTATGGCTACACCTTC. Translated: CASSPDSRGGLANYGYTF.

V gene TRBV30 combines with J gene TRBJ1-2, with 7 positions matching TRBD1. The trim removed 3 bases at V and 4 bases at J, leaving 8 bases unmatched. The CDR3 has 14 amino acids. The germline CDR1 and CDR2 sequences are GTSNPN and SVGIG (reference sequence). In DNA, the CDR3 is TGTGCCTGGAGCCGACAGGGAGGCGGCTATGGCTACACCTTC. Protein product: CAWSRQGGGYGYTF.

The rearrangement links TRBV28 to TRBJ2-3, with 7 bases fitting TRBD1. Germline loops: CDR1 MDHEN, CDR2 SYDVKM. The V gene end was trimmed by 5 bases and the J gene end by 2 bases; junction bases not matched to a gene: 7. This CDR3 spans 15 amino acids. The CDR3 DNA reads TGTGCCAGCAGTCCCGAGGGGGCTACCACAGATACGCAGTATTTT. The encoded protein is CASSPEGATTDTQYF.

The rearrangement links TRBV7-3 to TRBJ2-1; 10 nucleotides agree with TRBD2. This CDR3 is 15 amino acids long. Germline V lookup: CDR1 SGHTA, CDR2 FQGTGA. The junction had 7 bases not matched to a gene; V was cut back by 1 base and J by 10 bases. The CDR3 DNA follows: TGTGCCAGCAGCTTAAATGGTCTAGCGGGAGTGGAGCAGTTCTTC. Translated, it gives CASSLNGLAGVEQFF.

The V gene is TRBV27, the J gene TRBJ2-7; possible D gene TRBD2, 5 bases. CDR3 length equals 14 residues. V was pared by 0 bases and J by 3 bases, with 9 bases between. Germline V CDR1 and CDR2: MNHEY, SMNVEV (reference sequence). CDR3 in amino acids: CASSLSRVVYEQYF. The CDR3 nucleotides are TGTGCCAGCAGTTTATCGAGGGTCGTCTACGAGCAGTACTTC.

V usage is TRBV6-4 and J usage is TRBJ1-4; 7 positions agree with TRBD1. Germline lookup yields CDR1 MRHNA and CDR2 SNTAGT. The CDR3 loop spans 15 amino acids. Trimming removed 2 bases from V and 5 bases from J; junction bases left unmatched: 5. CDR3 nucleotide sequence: TGTGCCAGCAGTGACGGGGGGACAGAGAATGAAAAACTGTTTTTT. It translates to CASSDGGTENEKLFF.

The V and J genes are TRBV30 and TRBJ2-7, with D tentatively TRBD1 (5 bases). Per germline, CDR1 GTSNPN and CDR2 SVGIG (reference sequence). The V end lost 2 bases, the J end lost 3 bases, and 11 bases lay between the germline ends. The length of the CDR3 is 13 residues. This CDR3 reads CAWSRGIDYEQYF. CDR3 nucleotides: TGTGCCTGGAGTAGGGGCATAGACTACGAGCAGTACTTC.

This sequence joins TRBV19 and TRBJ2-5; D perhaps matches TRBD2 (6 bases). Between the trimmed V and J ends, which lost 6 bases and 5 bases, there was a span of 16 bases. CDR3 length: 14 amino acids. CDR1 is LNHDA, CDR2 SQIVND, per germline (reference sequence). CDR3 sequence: CASSHGGGGETQYF. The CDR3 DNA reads TGTGCCAGTAGCCATGGAGGTGGGGGGGAGACCCAGTACTTC.

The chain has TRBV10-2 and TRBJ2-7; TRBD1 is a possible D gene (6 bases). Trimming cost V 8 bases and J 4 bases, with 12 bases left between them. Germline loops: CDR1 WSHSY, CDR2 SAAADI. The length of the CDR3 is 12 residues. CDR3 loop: CASLQGPYEQYF. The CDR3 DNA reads TGCGCCAGCCTACAGGGTCCATACGAGCAGTACTTC.

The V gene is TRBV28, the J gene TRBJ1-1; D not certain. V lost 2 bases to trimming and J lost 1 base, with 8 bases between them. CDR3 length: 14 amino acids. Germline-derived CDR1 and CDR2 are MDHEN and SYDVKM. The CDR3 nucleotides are TGTGCCAGCAGTTTAGAGGCCCGGAACACTGAAGCTTTCTTT. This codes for CASSLEARNTEAFF. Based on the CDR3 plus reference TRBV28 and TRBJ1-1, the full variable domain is DVKVTQSSRYLVKRTGEKVFLECVQDMDHENMFWYRQDPGLGLRLIYFSYDVKMKEKGDIPEGYSVSREKKERFSLILESASTNQTSMYLCASSLEARNTEAFFGQGTRLTVV.

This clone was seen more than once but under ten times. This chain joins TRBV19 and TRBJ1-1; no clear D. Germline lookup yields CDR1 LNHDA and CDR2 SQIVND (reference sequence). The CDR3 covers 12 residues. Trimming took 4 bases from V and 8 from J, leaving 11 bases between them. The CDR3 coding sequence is TGTGCCAGTAGTACGTGGGCAGAAGAAGCTTTCTTT. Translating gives CASSTWAEEAFF.

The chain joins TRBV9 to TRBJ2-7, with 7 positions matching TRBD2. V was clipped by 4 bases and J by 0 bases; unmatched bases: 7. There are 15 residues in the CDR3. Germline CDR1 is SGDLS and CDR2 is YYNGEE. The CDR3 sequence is CASSPSRTSSYEQYF. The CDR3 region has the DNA TGTGCCAGCAGCCCATCACGGACTAGCTCCTACGAGCAGTACTTC.

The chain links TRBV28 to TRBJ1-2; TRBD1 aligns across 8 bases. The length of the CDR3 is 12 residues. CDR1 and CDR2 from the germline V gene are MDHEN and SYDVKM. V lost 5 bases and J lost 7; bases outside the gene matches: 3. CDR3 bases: TGTGCCAGCAGTAGGGACAGGACTGGCTACACCTTC. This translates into CASSRDRTGYTF.

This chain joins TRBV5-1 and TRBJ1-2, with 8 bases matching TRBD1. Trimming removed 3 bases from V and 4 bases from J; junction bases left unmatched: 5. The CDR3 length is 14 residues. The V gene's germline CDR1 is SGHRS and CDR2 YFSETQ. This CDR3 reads CASSSAGTGYGYTF. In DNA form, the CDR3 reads TGCGCCAGCAGCTCTGCCGGGACAGGCTATGGCTACACCTTC. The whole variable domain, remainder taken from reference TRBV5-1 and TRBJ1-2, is KAGVTQTPRYLIKTRGQQVTLSCSPISGHRSVSWYQQTPGQGLQFLFEYFSETQRNKGNFPGRFSGRQFSNSRSEMNVSTLELGDSALYLCASSSAGTGYGYTFGSGTRLTVV.

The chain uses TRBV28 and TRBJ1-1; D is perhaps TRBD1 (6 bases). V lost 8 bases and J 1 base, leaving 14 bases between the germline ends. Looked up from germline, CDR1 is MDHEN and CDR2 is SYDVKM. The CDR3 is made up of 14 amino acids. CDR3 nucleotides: TGTGCCAGCGGGAATGAACAGGGGAACACTGAAGCTTTCTTT. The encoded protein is CASGNEQGNTEAFF.

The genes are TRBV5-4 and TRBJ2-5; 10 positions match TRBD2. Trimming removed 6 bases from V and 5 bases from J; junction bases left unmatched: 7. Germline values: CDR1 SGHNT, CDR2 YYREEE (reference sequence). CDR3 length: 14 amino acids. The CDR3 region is CASTSGRGGETQYF. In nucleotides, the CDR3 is TGTGCCAGCACTAGCGGGAGAGGGGGGGAGACCCAGTACTTC.

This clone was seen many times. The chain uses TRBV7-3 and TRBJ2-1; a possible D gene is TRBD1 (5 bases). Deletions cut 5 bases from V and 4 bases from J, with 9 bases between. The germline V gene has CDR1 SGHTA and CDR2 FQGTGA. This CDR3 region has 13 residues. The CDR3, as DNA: TGTGCCAGCAGCACGACAGCTTACAATGAGCAGTTCTTC. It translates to CASSTTAYNEQFF.

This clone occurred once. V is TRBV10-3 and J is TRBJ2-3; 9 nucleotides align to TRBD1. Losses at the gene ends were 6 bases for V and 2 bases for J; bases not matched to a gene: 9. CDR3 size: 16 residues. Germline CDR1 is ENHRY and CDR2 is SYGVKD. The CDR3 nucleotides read TGTGCCATCAGACCGGACAGGGGAGAGGTCACAGATACGCAGTATTTT. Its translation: CAIRPDRGEVTDTQYF.